This TCR beta chain came from a study of cytomegalovirus exposure and HLA in healthy donors. Notes on the study in general: A later analysis showed TCR association rates differing by HLA locus, peaking at DRB1 and lowest at HLA-C. A later analysis showed HLA-associated TCR beta chains outstripping equally common others in clonal expansion.

V lost 4 bases, J lost 4 bases, and 10 bases stayed unmatched. Germline-derived CDR1 and CDR2 are SGHRS and YFSETQ. The CDR3 spans 16 residues. The PCR used 60 Vbeta and 13 Jbeta primers. Sequencing used immunoSEQ multiplex PCR; TCRdb keeps in-frame clones, though not all of them. Counted here are some 140,000 clones, about 10% occurring once; the ten biggest clones make up roughly 6.4%. This clone was counted a few times. As yet, its antigen is unknown. The TCR was taken from a middle-aged woman in good health and CMV-seropositive. The chain is built from TRBV5-1 and TRBJ2-2; TRBD2 aligns across 7 bases. The specimen sequenced was PBMCs. Written as DNA, the CDR3 is TGCGCCAGCAGCACCCGGACTAGTGGTGGCACCGGGGAGCTGTTTTTT. It is translated as CASSTRTSGGTGELFF.